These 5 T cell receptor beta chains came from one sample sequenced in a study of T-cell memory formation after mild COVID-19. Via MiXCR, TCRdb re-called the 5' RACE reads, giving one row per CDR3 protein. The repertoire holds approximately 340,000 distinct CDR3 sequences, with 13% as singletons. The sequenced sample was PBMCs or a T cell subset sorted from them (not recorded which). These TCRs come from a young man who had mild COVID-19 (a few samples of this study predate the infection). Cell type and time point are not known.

The DNA of the CDR3 is TGCGCCAGCAGCCAGGGCTTATGGGGGGGCACTGAAGCTTTCTTT. This codes for CASSQGLWGGTEAFF. The chain carries TRBV4-1 and TRBJ1-1; D is possibly TRBD1 (5 bases). Germline V gene data show CDR1 as MGHRA and CDR2 as YSYEKL. The CDR3 length is 15 residues. V lost 3 bases and J lost 4, with 15 bases in between.

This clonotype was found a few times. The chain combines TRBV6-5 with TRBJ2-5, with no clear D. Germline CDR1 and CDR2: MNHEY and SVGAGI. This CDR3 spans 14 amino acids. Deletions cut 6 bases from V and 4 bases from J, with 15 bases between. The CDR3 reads CASSERDYGETQYF. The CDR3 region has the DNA TGTGCCAGCAGCGAAAGGGATTATGGAGAGACCCAGTACTTC.

CDR3 in amino acids: CASSHMGEQYF. In DNA form, the CDR3 reads TGCGCCAGCAGCCATATGGGAGAGCAGTACTTC. The chain recombines TRBV4-1 with TRBJ2-7, with unresolved D. The CDR3 totals 11 residues. Germline CDR1 MGHRA, CDR2 YSYEKL. Trimming took 3 bases from V and 7 from J, leaving 7 bases between them.

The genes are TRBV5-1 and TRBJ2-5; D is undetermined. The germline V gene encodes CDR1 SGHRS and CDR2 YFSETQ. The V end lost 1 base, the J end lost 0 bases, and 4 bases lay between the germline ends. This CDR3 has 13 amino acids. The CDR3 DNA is TGCGCCAGCAGCTTGTCGGACCAAGAGACCCAGTACTTC. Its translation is CASSLSDQETQYF.

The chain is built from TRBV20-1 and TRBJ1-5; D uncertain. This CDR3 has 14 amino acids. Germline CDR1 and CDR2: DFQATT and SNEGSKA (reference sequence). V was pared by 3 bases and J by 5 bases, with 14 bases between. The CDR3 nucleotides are TGCAGTGCTAGCTCGGTGGTTGGGTATCAGCCCCAGCATTTT. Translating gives CSASSVVGYQPQHF.